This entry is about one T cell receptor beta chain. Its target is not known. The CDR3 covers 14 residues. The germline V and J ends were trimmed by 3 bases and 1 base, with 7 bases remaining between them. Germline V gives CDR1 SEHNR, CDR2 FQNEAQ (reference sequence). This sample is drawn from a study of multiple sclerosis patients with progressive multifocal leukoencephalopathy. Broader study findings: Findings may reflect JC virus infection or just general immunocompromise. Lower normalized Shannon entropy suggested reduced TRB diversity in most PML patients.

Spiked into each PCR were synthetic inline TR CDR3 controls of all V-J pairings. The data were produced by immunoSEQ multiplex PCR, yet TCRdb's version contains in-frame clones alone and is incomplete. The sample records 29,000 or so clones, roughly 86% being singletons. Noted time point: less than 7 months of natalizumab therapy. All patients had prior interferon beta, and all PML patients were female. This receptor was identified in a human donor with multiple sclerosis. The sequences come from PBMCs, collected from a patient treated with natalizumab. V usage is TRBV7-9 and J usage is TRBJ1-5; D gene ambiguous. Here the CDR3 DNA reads TGTGCCAGCAGCTTTTCTGGAAGCAATCAGCCCCAGCATTTT. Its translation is CASSFSGSNQPQHF.